Presented here are 2 T cell receptor beta chains from one specimen sequenced in a study of cytomegalovirus exposure and HLA in healthy donors (dated 2017 in TCRdb). Library generation was performed with the immunoSEQ multiplex PCR assay. The immuneACCESS repertoire file appears here via TCRdb, limited to in-frame rearrangements. These files lack a portion of the clones; in checked studies, under half of the deficit traces to unresolved V genes, and the cause of the others is not known. The sample records roughly 120,000 clones, about nine tenths of which are singletons. Roughly 2.1% of the sample is held by the ten biggest clonotypes. The sequenced material came from PBMCs. Receptors originate from a woman aged 18 to 35 in good health and CMV-seronegative.

This clone occurred once. The gene calls are TRBV7-3 and TRBJ1-1, with 7 bases fitting TRBD1. V lost 1 base to trimming and J lost 4 bases; unmatched junction nucleotides: 0. Germline assignment: CDR1 SGHTA and CDR2 FQGTGA. This CDR3 comprises 13 residues. CDR3 protein: CASSLRQGTEAFF. The CDR3 DNA reads as TGTGCCAGCAGCTTAAGACAGGGCACTGAAGCTTTCTTT.

As concerns this clone: This specimen includes other DNA sequences encoding the same CDR3. CDR3 DNA: TGTGCCAGCAGCGGGGGACTAGCGAGCACCGGGGAGCTGTTTTTT. Its translation: CASSGGLASTGELFF. The chain couples TRBV9 to TRBJ2-2, with 10 bases lining up with TRBD2. There are 15 residues in the CDR3. V lost 3 bases and J lost 4; bases outside the gene matches: 3. Germline V gene sequence: CDR1 SGDLS, CDR2 YYNGEE.